Following are 14 T cell receptor beta chains from one sample sequenced in a study of blood T cell repertoires in COVID-19. Measured with immunoSEQ multiplex PCR; TCRdb has only the in-frame clones, and not every one. In the table there are about 88,000 clones, around 87% of which are singletons. The sample taken for sequencing was peripheral blood. These receptor sequences come from a male donor with acute or convalescent COVID-19.

This clone showed up just once. The genes are TRBV6-5 and TRBJ1-1; D not certain. CDR3 length equals 14 residues. Trimming stripped 4 bases from V and 1 base from J, with 10 bases between. Per germline, CDR1 MNHEY and CDR2 SVGAGI. CDR3 DNA sequence: TGTGCCAGCAGTTGGGAGTTAGCGAACACTGAAGCTTTCTTT. It encodes CASSWELANTEAFF.

CDR3 in DNA: TGTGCCAGCACCCGGACAGGGGGTAGGGATTCACCCCTCCACTTT. Translation gives CASTRTGGRDSPLHF. V gene TRBV6-5 combines with J gene TRBJ1-6; 10 nucleotides align to TRBD1. This CDR3 is 15 amino acids long. With V trimmed by 7 bases and J by 8 bases, 8 bases remained unmatched. Germline CDR1 MNHEY, CDR2 SVGAGI.

This clone was seen once. The CDR3 DNA reads as TGTGCCTGGAGTCGGGACATTAATTCACCCCTCCACTTT. Its protein is CAWSRDINSPLHF. The rearrangement uses TRBV30 and TRBJ1-6; TRBD1 might be the D (6 bases). CDR1 is GTSNPN, CDR2 SVGIG, per germline (reference sequence). The CDR3 spans 13 residues. With 2 bases removed from V and 6 bases from J, the gap between germline ends came to 8 bases. Drawing the rest from reference TRBV30 and TRBJ1-6, the complete variable domain is SQTIHQWPATLVQPVGSPLSLECTVEGTSNPNLYWYRQAAGRGLQLLFYSVGIGQISSEVPQNLSASRPQDRQFILSSKKLLLSDSGFYLCAWSRDINSPLHFGNGTRLTVT.

The CDR3 is CASSLRVQDTEAFF. CDR3 nucleotide sequence: TGTGCCAGCAGCTTGAGAGTTCAGGACACTGAAGCTTTCTTT. The V call is TRBV5-4, the J call TRBJ1-1, with D unclear. Germline V lookup: CDR1 SGHNT, CDR2 YYREEE (reference sequence). CDR3 size: 14 residues. Trimming removed 1 base from V and 3 bases from J, with 10 bases in between.

About this clone itself: This sample includes further DNA sequences coding for the same CDR3. The chain joins TRBV11-3 to TRBJ2-2; D remains ambiguous. This CDR3 spans 14 amino acids. Trimming took 0 bases from V and 3 from J, leaving 5 bases between them. Germline CDR1 reads SGHNT; CDR2 reads YENEEA. CDR3 amino acids: CASSLDRDTGELFF. DNA for the CDR3: TGTGCCAGCAGCTTAGATCGCGACACCGGGGAGCTGTTTTTT.

The V call is TRBV11-2, the J call TRBJ1-2; 7 bases are a match to TRBD1. CDR1 SGHAT and CDR2 FQNNGV come from the germline V gene. CDR3 length: 13 amino acids. V lost 5 bases to trimming and J lost 5 bases; unmatched junction nucleotides: 5. Here the CDR3 reads CASSPGTAYGYTF. CDR3 nucleotides: TGTGCCAGCAGCCCCGGGACAGCTTATGGCTACACCTTC.

In nucleotides, the CDR3 is TGTGCCACCAGTGGTCAGGGTGGGGAGACCCAGTACTTC. Protein sequence: CATSGQGGETQYF. The rearrangement links TRBV24-1 to TRBJ2-5, with D possibly being TRBD1 (5 bases). Looked up from germline, CDR1 is KGHDR and CDR2 is SFDVKD. V was pared by 5 bases and J by 5 bases, with 11 bases between. The CDR3 has 13 residues.

The chain links TRBV19 to TRBJ1-5, with TRBD1 matching over 8 bases. Germline trimming cut 7 bases from V and 1 base from J; bases unmatched to any gene: 6. CDR1 and CDR2 from the germline V gene are LNHDA and SQIVND (reference sequence). The CDR3 loop spans 15 amino acids. CDR3 nucleotide sequence: TGTGCCAGTAACCCACAGGGGGTGAGCAATCAGCCCCAGCATTTT. This gives the protein CASNPQGVSNQPQHF.

The rearrangement links TRBV5-8 to TRBJ1-6; D is perhaps TRBD1 (5 bases). Trimming left V 1 base short and J 4 bases short, with 6 bases between. CDR3 size: 14 residues. CDR1 and CDR2 (germline): SGHTS, YDEGEE. CDR3 coding DNA: TGTGCCAGCAGCTTGAGGGGTTATAATTCACCCCTCCACTTT. Translating it yields CASSLRGYNSPLHF.

This sequence joins TRBV5-4 and TRBJ2-1; a possible D gene is TRBD1 (6 bases). Trimming shortened V by 0 bases and J by 4 bases, and 11 bases separated the two germline ends. Looked up from germline, CDR1 is SGHNT and CDR2 is YYREEE (reference sequence). The CDR3 loop spans 15 amino acids. The CDR3 DNA follows: TGTGCCAGCAGCTTGGGGGGGCTTGGTTACAATGAGCAGTTCTTC. It yields the protein CASSLGGLGYNEQFF.

As DNA, the CDR3 is TGTGCCAGTACCCCGGGGACAGTAGTCAATCAGCCCCAGCATTTT. Residues: CASTPGTVVNQPQHF. V is TRBV19 and J is TRBJ1-5; 7 nucleotides line up with TRBD1. The CDR3 totals 15 residues. Germline V gene lookup returns CDR1 LNHDA and CDR2 SQIVND (reference sequence). After removal of 7 bases from V and 3 bases from J, the junction contained 9 bases not matched to a gene. Looking up the rest from reference TRBV19 and TRBJ1-5 gives the full variable domain: DGGITQSPKYLFRKEGQNVTLSCEQNLNHDAMYWYRQDPGQGLRLIYYSQIVNDFQKGDIAEGYSVSREKKESFPLTVTSAQKNPTAFYLCASTPGTVVNQPQHFGDGTRLSIL.

The rearrangement joins TRBV7-9 to TRBJ1-2; TRBD1 is a possible D gene (6 bases). This CDR3 comprises 15 residues. Per the germline V gene, CDR1 is SEHNR and CDR2 is FQNEAQ (reference sequence). Trimming removed 4 bases from V and 0 bases from J, with 12 bases in between. The CDR3 DNA reads as TGTGCCAGCAGCTCACAGGGAGGGTCTAACTATGGCTACACCTTC. This gives the protein CASSSQGGSNYGYTF.

The gene calls are TRBV7-9 and TRBJ2-6; D call uncertain. V dropped 5 bases and J dropped 0 bases, with 14 bases sitting between them. Germline assignment: CDR1 SEHNR and CDR2 FQNEAQ (reference sequence). The CDR3 is made up of 17 amino acids. The CDR3 sequence is CASSRRPVSSGANVLTF. In nucleotides, the CDR3 is TGTGCCAGCAGCCGCCGCCCGGTTAGCTCTGGGGCCAACGTCCTGACTTTC.

The rearrangement links TRBV6-2 or TRBV6-3 to TRBJ2-1, with 8 bases matching TRBD2. This CDR3 contains 16 residues. V dropped 4 bases and J dropped 3; count of bases not matched to a gene: 8. Germline loops: CDR1 MNHEY, CDR2 SVGEGT. CDR3 amino acids: CASSFSGATLYNEQFF. The DNA of the CDR3 is TGTGCCAGCAGTTTTAGCGGGGCTACCCTCTACAATGAGCAGTTCTTC.